A selection of T cell receptor beta chains follows, all from one sample in a study of blood T cell repertoires in COVID-19. Libraries were prepared by immunoSEQ multiplex PCR; TCRdb keeps only in-frame clonotypes and omits some of them. Of fewer than 200,000 clones in the sample, approximately 79% are singletons; the top ten hold around 3%. Sequencing was performed on peripheral blood. The receptor set was obtained from a woman older than 75 with acute or convalescent COVID-19. Both conserved end residues are part of each CDR3. A D gene is named only where the DNA matches it firmly. Some rows have no size entry. The others give once, few or many, or a class for an expanded clone.

clone_size d_call j_call v_call cdr3_length cdr3_aa cdr3_nt
- TRBD2 TRBJ2-5 TRBV7-2 18 CASSSRTGTSGRQETQYF TGTGCCAGCAGCTCCAGGACCGGGACTAGCGGGCGCCAAGAGACCCAGTACTTC
few - TRBJ2-1 TRBV3-1/TRBV3-2 15 CASSPGVAEYNEQFF TGTGCCAGCAGCCCCGGAGTAGCGGAGTACAATGAGCAGTTCTTC
- - TRBJ1-4 TRBV5-4 14 CASSLRQDNEKLFF TGTGCCAGCAGCCTCCGACAGGACAATGAAAAACTGTTTTTT
- - TRBJ1-1 TRBV24-1 16 CATSDSGTAPGTEAFF TGTGCCACCAGTGATAGCGGGACGGCCCCGGGCACTGAAGCTTTCTTT
- TRBD1 TRBJ1-6 TRBV4-1 15 CASRRLGQRNSPLHF TGCGCCAGCAGACGCTTGGGACAGCGTAATTCACCCCTCCACTTT
once TRBD2 TRBJ2-7 TRBV10-3 17 CAISTAASGPSSYEQYF TGTGCCATCAGTACCGCTGCTAGCGGGCCGAGCTCCTACGAGCAGTACTTC
- TRBD1 TRBJ1-1 TRBV6-5 15 CASSLNRGTNTEAFF TGTGCCAGCAGCCTAAACAGGGGTACGAACACTGAAGCTTTCTTT
- TRBD2 TRBJ2-1 TRBV10-3 12 CAIGDSGNEQFF TGTGCCATCGGGGATAGCGGGAATGAGCAGTTCTTC
many TRBD2 TRBJ2-1 TRBV6-4 16 CASSDSPGSGSNEQFF TGTGCCAGCAGTGACTCGCCGGGTAGCGGGAGTAATGAGCAGTTCTTC
- - TRBJ2-5 TRBV9 14 CASSGEGIWGTQYF TGTGCCAGCAGCGGAGAGGGTATCTGGGGGACCCAGTACTTC
- - TRBJ2-3 TRBV5-6 15 CASSWGQFSTDTQYF TGTGCCAGCAGCTGGGGCCAGTTTAGCACAGATACGCAGTATTTT
few TRBD2 TRBJ2-1 TRBV6-2/TRBV6-3 16 CASSSLAGAPGDEQFF TGTGCCAGCAGTTCCCTAGCGGGAGCCCCGGGCGATGAGCAGTTCTTC
- TRBD1 TRBJ1-5 TRBV28 16 CASSLMGQNSNQPQHF TGTGCCAGCAGTTTAATGGGACAGAATAGCAATCAGCCCCAGCATTTT
- - TRBJ2-7 TRBV19 15 CASSIDLNPNYEQYF TGTGCCAGTAGTATAGATCTTAACCCTAACTACGAGCAGTACTTC
- - TRBJ2-5 TRBV28 15 CASSYGDRNQETQYF TGTGCCAGCAGTTATGGAGACCGTAACCAAGAGACCCAGTACTTC
- - TRBJ2-5 TRBV5-4 16 CASTPGGRGLQETQYF TGTGCCAGCACCCCGGGGGGCAGGGGACTACAAGAGACCCAGTACTTC
- - TRBJ2-3 TRBV15 15 CATSRDLAGTDTQYF TGTGCCACCAGCAGAGATTTGGCGGGAACAGATACGCAGTATTTT
- - TRBJ2-1 TRBV18 13 CASSPPGGNEQFF TGTGCCAGCTCACCACCGGGCGGGAATGAGCAGTTCTTC
- - TRBJ1-1 TRBV29-1 13 CSAERGGNTEAFF TGCAGCGCTGAGAGGGGGGGGAACACTGAAGCTTTCTTT
- - TRBJ2-1 TRBV4-3 15 CASSQDVVSDREQFF TGCGCCAGCAGCCAAGACGTGGTCAGCGATCGGGAGCAGTTCTTC
- - TRBJ1-5 TRBV6-4 20 CASSDSRCNRPYTSNQPQHF TGTGCCAGCAGTGACTCCCGGTGTAACAGGCCTTACACTAGCAATCAGCCCCAGCATTTT
- TRBD1 TRBJ2-5 TRBV28 14 CASRLGQGQETQYF TGTGCCAGCAGACTCGGACAGGGACAAGAGACCCAGTACTTC
- TRBD1 TRBJ1-4 TRBV28 16 CASSLLRTGTDEKLFF TGTGCCAGCAGTTTACTCAGGACAGGGACCGATGAAAAACTGTTTTTT
once TRBD1 TRBJ2-1 TRBV5-1 15 CASSLFGQVANEQFF TGCGCCAGCAGCCTCTTCGGACAGGTAGCAAATGAGCAGTTCTTC
- - TRBJ2-5 TRBV5-1 11 CASSFQETQYF TGCGCCAGCAGCTTCCAGGAGACCCAGTACTTC
- TRBD2 TRBJ2-7 TRBV9 14 CASSRSSGTYEQYF TGTGCCAGCAGTCGATCTAGCGGGACTTACGAGCAGTACTTC
many - TRBJ1-4 TRBV5-5 13 CASSGGIREKLFF TGTGCCAGCTCGGGGGGGATAAGAGAAAAACTGTTTTTT
- - TRBJ2-1 TRBV5-6 12 CASTGGTNEQFF TGTGCCAGCACTGGGGGCACCAATGAGCAGTTCTTC
- TRBD1 TRBJ1-4 TRBV10-3 15 CATGDSEGAGEKLFF TGTGCCACAGGGGATAGCGAGGGGGCGGGTGAAAAACTGTTTTTT
- TRBD2 TRBJ2-7 TRBV4-1 14 CASSRLAGGYEQYF TGCGCCAGCAGCCGACTAGCGGGAGGCTACGAGCAGTACTTC
- - TRBJ2-2 TRBV4-1 16 CASSQSGGKISGELFF TGCGCCAGCAGCCAGAGCGGCGGGAAAATCTCCGGGGAGCTGTTTTTT
once TRBD2 TRBJ2-3 TRBV27 15 CASTRLAGRTDTQYF TGTGCCAGTACCCGACTAGCGGGAAGGACAGATACGCAGTATTTT
few - TRBJ2-7 TRBV6-1 15 CASSEAGLPEDEQYF TGTGCCAGCAGTGAAGCAGGACTCCCAGAAGACGAGCAGTACTTC
- - TRBJ2-1 TRBV28 14 CASNRAGAYNEQFF TGTGCCTCGAATCGGGCAGGGGCCTACAATGAGCAGTTCTTC
- - TRBJ2-1 TRBV27 16 CASSDRLVQLYNEQFF TGTGCCAGCAGCGATAGACTAGTACAACTATACAATGAGCAGTTCTTC
few - TRBJ2-7 TRBV5-1 11 CASSSSYEQYF TGCGCCAGCAGCTCGTCCTACGAGCAGTACTTC
- - TRBJ1-4 TRBV28 12 CASSLAAEKLFF TGTGCCAGCAGTTTGGCAGCGGAAAAACTGTTTTTT
- TRBD1 TRBJ1-2 TRBV6-1 14 CASGTGGTNYGYTF TGTGCCAGCGGGACAGGGGGCACTAACTATGGCTACACCTTC
- TRBD2 TRBJ2-2 TRBV9 18 CASSVEIAGGWGTGELFF TGTGCCAGCAGCGTAGAAATAGCGGGAGGCTGGGGGACCGGGGAGCTGTTTTTT
few - TRBJ2-7 TRBV28 13 CASSGGNSYEQYF TGTGCCAGCAGTGGGGGGAATTCCTACGAGCAGTACTTC
many TRBD2 TRBJ2-1 TRBV12-5 15 CASGLLGTRRDEQFF TGTGCTAGTGGTTTGCTCGGGACTAGGCGGGATGAGCAGTTCTTC
once - TRBJ2-7 TRBV7-2 12 CASSFGAYEQYF TGTGCCAGCAGCTTTGGAGCTTACGAGCAGTACTTC
- - TRBJ2-5 TRBV5-1 13 CASSAAPQETQYF TGCGCCAGCAGCGCGGCACCACAAGAGACCCAGTACTTC
- TRBD1 TRBJ2-6 TRBV28 18 CASSSYRGVGSGANVLTF TGTGCCAGCAGTTCATACAGGGGCGTAGGCTCTGGGGCCAACGTCCTGACTTTC
- TRBD1 TRBJ2-7 TRBV5-1 14 CASSLSTGSYEQYF TGCGCCAGCAGCTTGTCGACAGGGAGTTACGAGCAGTACTTC
- - TRBJ2-6 TRBV5-1 15 CASSLLASGANVLTF TGCGCCAGCAGCTTGTTAGCCTCTGGGGCCAACGTCCTGACTTTC
once TRBD2 TRBJ2-1 TRBV27 15 CASRLLAGGYNEQFF TGTGCCAGCAGACTTCTAGCGGGAGGTTACAATGAGCAGTTCTTC
- TRBD1 TRBJ1-2 TRBV10-3 14 CAISGQGPNYGYTF TGTGCCATCAGCGGACAGGGGCCTAACTATGGCTACACCTTC
- - TRBJ2-3 TRBV19 16 CASSIVPGPDTDTQYF TGTGCCAGTAGTATAGTTCCGGGTCCCGACACAGATACGCAGTATTTT
- TRBD1 TRBJ1-5 TRBV28 16 CASTQTGVYSNQPQHF TGTGCCAGCACCCAAACAGGGGTTTATAGCAATCAGCCCCAGCATTTT